This is a list of T cell receptor beta chains from one sample in a study of T cell repertoires in cytomegalovirus infection. Using its own MiXCR run on the reads, TCRdb lists one record per CDR3 protein. The sample yields approximately 700,000 distinct CDR3 sequences, less than 40% seen once. The specimen was PBMCs. The receptors come from a human donor in good health (CMV status not recorded). Some clones in this sample may be carry-over from other donors' samples. CDR3s include the opening cysteine and the closing phenylalanine or tryptophan. A D gene is named only where the DNA matches it firmly. Only some rows state a clone size, as once, few, many or a class for expanded clones.

v_gene: TRBV7-2; j_gene: TRBJ1-1; d_gene: -; abundance: many; CDR3aa: CASSLGARGEAFF; CDR3nt: TGTGCCAGCAGCTTAGGAGCCCGAGGTGAAGCTTTCTTT
v_gene: TRBV5-1; j_gene: TRBJ2-4; d_gene: -; abundance: -; CDR3aa: CASSFGRGEENIQYF; CDR3nt: TGCGCCAGCAGCTTTGGTAGGGGTGAGGAAAACATTCAGTACTTC
v_gene: TRBV7-6; j_gene: TRBJ2-6; d_gene: TRBD2; abundance: -; CDR3aa: CASSLGLAGSSGANVLTF; CDR3nt: TGTGCCAGCAGCTTAGGGCTAGCGGGGTCCTCTGGGGCCAACGTCCTGACTTTC
v_gene: TRBV7-1; j_gene: TRBJ2-7; d_gene: TRBD2; abundance: -; CDR3aa: CASSLTGLAAYEQYF; CDR3nt: TGTGCCAGCAGCTTAACAGGACTAGCGGCCTACGAGCAGTACTTC
v_gene: TRBV19; j_gene: TRBJ2-1; d_gene: TRBD2; abundance: -; CDR3aa: CASSIEGRERNEQFF; CDR3nt: TGTGCCAGTAGTATAGAGGGGCGGGAGCGGAATGAGCAGTTCTTC
v_gene: TRBV9; j_gene: TRBJ2-2; d_gene: -; abundance: few; CDR3aa: CASSVGGRSNTGELFF; CDR3nt: TGTGCCAGCAGCGTTGGGGGGCGGTCGAACACCGGGGAGCTGTTTTTT
v_gene: TRBV7-9; j_gene: TRBJ1-1; d_gene: -; abundance: few; CDR3aa: CASSIDRLNTEAFF; CDR3nt: TGTGCCAGCAGCATAGACAGACTGAACACTGAAGCTTTCTTT
v_gene: TRBV7-2; j_gene: TRBJ2-7; d_gene: TRBD2; abundance: many; CDR3aa: CASSAGVLAGPSYEQYF; CDR3nt: TGTGCCAGCAGCGCCGGCGTGCTAGCGGGCCCGTCCTACGAGCAGTACTTC
v_gene: TRBV29-1; j_gene: TRBJ1-4; d_gene: -; abundance: -; CDR3aa: CSVRKGGRINEKLFF; CDR3nt: TGCAGCGTTCGGAAAGGTGGGCGGATTAATGAAAAACTGTTTTTT
v_gene: TRBV7-2; j_gene: TRBJ1-2; d_gene: TRBD1; abundance: -; CDR3aa: CASSLFPRDRGREGLYGYTF; CDR3nt: TGTGCCAGCAGCCTTTTCCCCCGGGACAGGGGGCGCGAGGGCCTCTATGGCTACACCTTC
v_gene: TRBV19; j_gene: TRBJ1-1; d_gene: -; abundance: -; CDR3aa: CASSIEGLDTEAFF; CDR3nt: TGTGCCAGTAGTATAGAGGGGTTAGACACTGAAGCTTTCTTT
v_gene: TRBV12-3/TRBV12-4; j_gene: TRBJ1-4; d_gene: -; abundance: few; CDR3aa: CASSFRAGVGEKLFF; CDR3nt: TGTGCCAGCAGTTTTCGGGCAGGGGTTGGTGAAAAACTGTTTTTT
v_gene: TRBV11-2; j_gene: TRBJ2-2; d_gene: -; abundance: -; CDR3aa: CASPSPLRFTGELFF; CDR3nt: TGTGCCAGCCCCTCTCCCCTCCGATTCACCGGGGAGCTGTTTTTT
v_gene: TRBV28; j_gene: TRBJ2-7; d_gene: -; abundance: -; CDR3aa: CASSQQGVTYEQYF; CDR3nt: TGTGCCAGCAGTCAACAGGGAGTAACCTACGAGCAGTACTTC
v_gene: TRBV6-1; j_gene: TRBJ2-7; d_gene: -; abundance: few; CDR3aa: CASSERETASSPYEQYF; CDR3nt: TGTGCCAGCAGTGAAAGAGAGACAGCTTCATCCCCCTACGAGCAGTACTTC
v_gene: TRBV7-9; j_gene: TRBJ2-5; d_gene: -; abundance: few; CDR3aa: CAIGSGETQYF; CDR3nt: TGTGCCATCGGTAGCGGAGAGACCCAGTACTTC
v_gene: TRBV12-3/TRBV12-4; j_gene: TRBJ2-7; d_gene: TRBD2; abundance: few; CDR3aa: CASSLGTSGRRTYEQYF; CDR3nt: TGTGCCAGCAGTCTGGGGACTAGCGGGAGGCGCACCTACGAGCAGTACTTC
v_gene: TRBV2; j_gene: TRBJ2-7; d_gene: -; abundance: -; CDR3aa: CASSEFRGTGAEQYF; CDR3nt: TGTGCCAGCAGTGAATTTAGGGGGACGGGAGCGGAGCAGTACTTC
v_gene: TRBV19; j_gene: TRBJ1-1; d_gene: -; abundance: -; CDR3aa: CASSFYTDTEAFF; CDR3nt: TGTGCCAGTAGTTTTTACACCGACACTGAAGCTTTCTTT
v_gene: TRBV18; j_gene: TRBJ2-2; d_gene: -; abundance: -; CDR3aa: CASSPPSQLNTGELFF; CDR3nt: TGTGCCAGCTCACCACCGTCCCAGCTCAACACCGGGGAGCTGTTTTTT
v_gene: TRBV7-2; j_gene: TRBJ1-6; d_gene: -; abundance: few; CDR3aa: CASSLGTAWISPLHF; CDR3nt: TGTGCCAGCAGCTTAGGGACAGCTTGGATTTCACCCCTCCACTTT
v_gene: TRBV29-1; j_gene: TRBJ2-3; d_gene: TRBD2; abundance: -; CDR3aa: CSVDRTSGRQVDTQYF; CDR3nt: TGCAGCGTGGACCGGACTAGCGGGAGGCAGGTAGATACGCAGTATTTT
v_gene: TRBV27; j_gene: TRBJ1-2; d_gene: -; abundance: -; CDR3aa: CASNLSSPASAHVPYYGYTF; CDR3nt: TGTGCCAGCAATTTATCATCCCCCGCCAGTGCTCACGTCCCCTACTATGGCTACACCTTC
v_gene: TRBV7-8; j_gene: TRBJ2-5; d_gene: TRBD2; abundance: medium-sized; CDR3aa: CASSAGTSGFQETQYF; CDR3nt: TGTGCCAGCAGCGCCGGGACTAGCGGTTTCCAAGAGACCCAGTACTTC
v_gene: TRBV2; j_gene: TRBJ1-5; d_gene: -; abundance: -; CDR3aa: CASSEGRQPNQPQHF; CDR3nt: TGTGCCAGCAGTGAAGGTAGGCAGCCAAATCAGCCCCAGCATTTT
v_gene: TRBV27; j_gene: TRBJ2-7; d_gene: TRBD2; abundance: -; CDR3aa: CASRTLGTSFEQSF; CDR3nt: TGTGCCAGCAGAACGTTAGGGACTAGCTTCGAGCAGTCCTTC
v_gene: TRBV27; j_gene: TRBJ2-3; d_gene: -; abundance: -; CDR3aa: CASRRGAGTDTQYF; CDR3nt: TGTGCCAGCAGGAGGGGGGCGGGCACAGATACGCAGTATTTT
v_gene: TRBV7-8; j_gene: TRBJ1-1; d_gene: TRBD1; abundance: -; CDR3aa: CAGILDRVGTEAFF; CDR3nt: TGTGCCGGCATCTTAGACAGGGTAGGGACTGAAGCTTTCTTT
v_gene: TRBV28; j_gene: TRBJ1-1; d_gene: -; abundance: -; CDR3aa: CASSFRRLIYTEAFF; CDR3nt: TGTGCCAGCAGTTTTAGGAGGTTGATTTACACTGAAGCTTTCTTT
v_gene: TRBV27; j_gene: TRBJ2-3; d_gene: TRBD2; abundance: few; CDR3aa: CASTSGGRADTQYF; CDR3nt: TGTGCCAGCACCTCGGGGGGTCGGGCAGATACGCAGTATTTT
v_gene: TRBV11-2; j_gene: TRBJ1-6; d_gene: -; abundance: few; CDR3aa: CASSLEINSPIHF; CDR3nt: TGTGCCAGCAGCCTCGAGATAAATTCACCCATCCACTTT
v_gene: TRBV6-1; j_gene: TRBJ1-2; d_gene: -; abundance: many; CDR3aa: CASSLAEDYGYTF; CDR3nt: TGTGCCAGCAGTCTGGCAGAAGACTATGGCTACACCTTC
v_gene: TRBV6-8; j_gene: TRBJ2-2; d_gene: -; abundance: -; CDR3aa: CASRIGTTGELFF; CDR3nt: TGTGCCAGCAGGATTGGGACAACCGGGGAGCTGTTTTTT
v_gene: TRBV4-1; j_gene: TRBJ2-1; d_gene: -; abundance: -; CDR3aa: CASSQEVEGLLRDEQFF; CDR3nt: TGCGCCAGCAGCCAAGAGGTCGAGGGCTTGCTACGGGATGAGCAGTTCTTC
v_gene: TRBV28; j_gene: TRBJ2-3; d_gene: -; abundance: -; CDR3aa: CASSLSPHLTSTDTQYF; CDR3nt: TGTGCCAGCAGTTTATCCCCGCACCTGACTAGCACAGATACGCAGTATTTT
v_gene: TRBV27; j_gene: TRBJ1-2; d_gene: TRBD1; abundance: few; CDR3aa: CASSFRTGGTGQLYGYTF; CDR3nt: TGTGCCAGCAGTTTCCGGACGGGAGGGACAGGACAACTCTATGGCTACACCTTC
v_gene: TRBV28; j_gene: TRBJ1-6; d_gene: -; abundance: -; CDR3aa: CASSPAVGGGSPLHF; CDR3nt: TGTGCCAGCAGTCCTGCGGTAGGGGGAGGATCACCCCTCCACTTT
v_gene: TRBV28; j_gene: TRBJ1-5; d_gene: TRBD1; abundance: -; CDR3aa: CASGTGSWPQHF; CDR3nt: TGTGCCAGCGGGACAGGGAGTTGGCCCCAGCATTTT
v_gene: TRBV6-6; j_gene: TRBJ1-5; d_gene: -; abundance: -; CDR3aa: CASTTDPSNQPQHF; CDR3nt: TGTGCCAGCACCACCGACCCTAGCAATCAGCCCCAGCATTTT
v_gene: TRBV7-2; j_gene: TRBJ2-7; d_gene: -; abundance: many; CDR3aa: CASSLVPTSEQYF; CDR3nt: TGTGCCAGCAGCTTAGTCCCAACTAGTGAGCAGTACTTC
v_gene: TRBV2; j_gene: TRBJ2-1; d_gene: -; abundance: few; CDR3aa: CASSKVTPVDEQFF; CDR3nt: TGTGCCAGCAGCAAGGTTACTCCGGTGGATGAGCAGTTCTTC